The text below deals with one T cell receptor beta chain. This entry comes from a study of pediatric ulcerative colitis. Repertoires were generated with immunoSEQ multiplex PCR, while TCRdb's copy carries only in-frame clones and drops some. This table holds tens of thousands of clones, 71% found once. Rectal tissue came from one to two pinch biopsies taken at colonoscopy. Sequencing input: gut tissue. This receptor was identified in a boy younger than 18 with severe ulcerative colitis.

Here the CDR3 DNA reads TGCGCCAGCAGCCAAGGGACTAGCGGGGGAAGTAGGCAGTATTTT. Translation: CASSQGTSGGSRQYF. The J gene is TRBJ2-3, the V gene TRBV4-1; 13 bases are shared with TRBD2. The CDR3 has 15 amino acids. J gave up 11 bases and V 1 base, and 6 bases lay outside the gene matches. The germline CDR1 and CDR2 sequences are MGHRA and YSYEKL.